What follows is one TCR beta chain and its context. Its antigen is still unknown. Other DNA variants within this sample encode the same CDR3. The sample is drawn from a study of shared clonotypes between healthy human individuals. Background on the study: CD4 naive and CD4 memory each took three plates per donor, while CD8 naive took two and CD8 memory one.

Study observations and caveats: Around 4.7% of naive CD4 clonotypes were shared across a handful of donors. Larger estimated richness was generally recorded for naive subsets relative to memory subsets.

Germline CDR1 reads MNHEY; CDR2 reads SVGAGI. This CDR3 has 13 amino acids. V gave up 6 bases and J gave up 2 bases; unmatched junction bases: 3. The assay was immunoSEQ multiplex PCR, and TCRdb's table has in-frame clones only and misses some. The sample has 2 million to 2.5 million clones; around 95% are singletons. Every donor, a Caucasian adult, lived in Nashville, Tennessee. The source material was naive CD4+ T cells sorted from blood. Subset defined: CD45RA+ positively selected. This receptor was taken from a man aged 18 to 29 in good health. The chain uses TRBV6-5 and TRBJ1-2; 7 bases are a match to TRBD1. The CDR3 bases are TGTGCCAGCAGGCGGGGACAGAACTATGGCTACACCTTC. This codes for CASRRGQNYGYTF.